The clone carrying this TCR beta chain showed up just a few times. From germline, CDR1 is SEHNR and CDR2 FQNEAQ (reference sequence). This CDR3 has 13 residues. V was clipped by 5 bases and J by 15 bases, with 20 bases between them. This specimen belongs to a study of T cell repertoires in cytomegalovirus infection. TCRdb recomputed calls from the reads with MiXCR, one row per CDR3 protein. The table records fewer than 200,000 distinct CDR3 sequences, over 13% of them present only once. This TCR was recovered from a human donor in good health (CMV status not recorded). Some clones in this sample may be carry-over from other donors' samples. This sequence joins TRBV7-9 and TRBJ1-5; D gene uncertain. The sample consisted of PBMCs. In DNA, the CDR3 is TGTGCCAGCAGCCCGGACGGGTTACAGAGGTGGCATTTT. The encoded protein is CASSPDGLQRWHF.